This TCR beta chain appears in the sequencing data of a study of regulatory T cells in long-lasting Graves disease. Time point given: newly diagnosed GD, antithyroid drugs for less than 3 months. PBMC RNA was the source of the TCR library. With regard to this clonotype: Antigen unknown.

Findings and caveats of the study: Newly diagnosed patients shared more than 750 public clonotypes; persistent patients shared around 2,800. Favored usage of TRBV28, TRBJ1-2 and TRBJ2-5 was recorded in persistent disease.

CDR1 is MNHEY, CDR2 SVGEGT, per germline. The CDR3 runs 16 residues. V dropped 0 bases and J dropped 2; count of bases not matched to a gene: 3. TCR beta libraries were built with iRepertoire HTBI primers and Arm-PCR of CDR3 regions. From the multiplex PCR reads, TCRdb called clonotypes with MiXCR, one entry per CDR3 protein. The sample has roughly 260,000 distinct CDR3 sequences; about 18% are singletons. This sample was shared with a second study, whose subject was T cells in Graves' hyperthyroidism and ophthalmopathy.

Sequenced material: peripheral blood mononuclear cells (PBMCs), taken at new diagnosis, from a patient treated with antithyroid drugs. The clonotype was recovered from a woman under 40 with Graves disease. This sequence joins TRBV6-2 or TRBV6-3 and TRBJ1-5; 8 bases line up with TRBD1. This CDR3 reads CASSYSAGGGNQPQHF. For the CDR3, the DNA is TGTGCCAGCAGTTACTCGGCAGGGGGCGGCAATCAGCCCCAGCATTTT.